Listed here are 31 T cell receptor beta chains from one sample, sequenced in a study of T cells after posttransplantation cyclophosphamide. The assay was immunoSEQ multiplex PCR, and TCRdb's table has in-frame clones only and misses some. The sample shows tens of thousands of clones, none of them appearing just once. Material: PBMCs. All receptors come from a woman in her forties or fifties in good health and a related stem cell transplant donor.

This clone was recorded many times. The chain employs TRBV6-4 and TRBJ1-1, with a weak D call TRBD1 (5 bases). Trimming removed 6 bases from V and 7 bases from J, with 18 bases in between. CDR1 and CDR2 (germline): MRHNA, SNTAGT. The CDR3 length is 14 residues. CDR3 sequence: CASRDDSTDIEAFF. The CDR3 nucleotides read TGTGCCAGCAGGGACGACAGCACAGATATTGAAGCTTTCTTT.

This clone was counted at least ten times. The chain joins TRBV7-2 to TRBJ1-6; no firm D call. The CDR3 extends over 14 amino acids. Deletions cut 3 bases from V and 7 bases from J, with 10 bases between. Germline V gene lookup returns CDR1 SGHTA and CDR2 FQGNSA. The CDR3 DNA reads as TGTGCCAGCAGCTTTAGCCATTTAAATTCACCCCTCCACTTT. This sequence encodes CASSFSHLNSPLHF.

This clone was observed at least ten times. The chain is built from TRBV28 and TRBJ2-7; TRBD2 matches 9 bases. V trimming: 2 bases; J trimming: 2 bases; junction bases outside the gene matches: 4. There are 15 residues in the CDR3. Germline V gene sequence: CDR1 MDHEN, CDR2 SYDVKM. The CDR3 loop is CASSLGAGGTYEQYF. The CDR3 DNA is TGTGCCAGCAGTTTAGGAGCGGGGGGAACCTACGAGCAGTACTTC.

This clone was found many times. The rearrangement joins TRBV2 to TRBJ1-3; 7 bases are a match to TRBD1. Per the germline V gene, CDR1 is SNHLY and CDR2 is FYNNEI. The CDR3 runs to 15 residues. V lost 6 bases and J lost 5; bases outside the gene matches: 10. In DNA, the CDR3 is TGTGCCAGCAGGAGGACAGGCGAGGTTAGAAACACCATATATTTT. Amino acid sequence: CASRRTGEVRNTIYF.

This clone has at least ten counts. J is TRBJ1-3 and V is TRBV7-2; D is undetermined. CDR1 and CDR2 from the germline V gene are SGHTA and FQGNSA. The CDR3 runs to 14 residues. V lost 0 bases to trimming and J lost 4 bases, with 7 bases between them. Here the CDR3 DNA reads TGTGCCAGCAGCTTAGCGGGCCACGGAAACACCATATATTTT. Its translation: CASSLAGHGNTIYF. The whole variable domain, remainder taken from reference TRBV7-2 and TRBJ1-3, is GAGVSQSPSNKVTEKGKDVELRCDPISGHTALYWYRQSLGQGLEFLIYFQGNSAPDKSGLPSDRFSAERTGGSVSTLTIQRTQQEDSAVYLCASSLAGHGNTIYFGEGSWLTVV.

This clone was observed at least ten times. This rearrangement joins TRBV7-9 to TRBJ2-3; 14 bases are a match to TRBD2. Trimming cost V 4 bases and J 3 bases; bases outside gene matches: 6. The CDR3 is 17 residues long. Germline CDR1 is SEHNR and CDR2 is FQNEAQ (reference sequence). In DNA, the CDR3 is TGTGCCAGCAGCTCCGGGACTAGCGGGGGATGGACAGATACGCAGTATTTT. Translating gives CASSSGTSGGWTDTQYF.

This clone was observed at least ten times. CDR3 amino acids: CASSLWGRGATQPQHF. CDR3 coding DNA: TGTGCCAGCAGTTTATGGGGACGGGGGGCAACTCAGCCCCAGCATTTT. The rearrangement uses TRBV28 and TRBJ1-5; perhaps TRBD1 as D (6 bases). CDR1 MDHEN and CDR2 SYDVKM come from the germline V gene. This CDR3 region has 16 residues. Deletions cut 0 bases from V and 6 bases from J, with 15 bases between.

The genes are TRBV6-5 and TRBJ1-1, with D possibly TRBD1 on 6 matching bases. This CDR3 comprises 13 residues. Trimming left V 5 bases short and J 8 bases short, with 15 bases between. Germline V gene lookup returns CDR1 MNHEY and CDR2 SVGAGI. CDR3 region: CASSEPRTAEAFF. As DNA, the CDR3 is TGTGCCAGCAGTGAACCAAGGACAGCCGAAGCTTTCTTT.

V is TRBV6-5 and J is TRBJ1-1; possible D gene TRBD1, 6 bases. CDR3 length equals 13 residues. Per the germline V gene, CDR1 is MNHEY and CDR2 is SVGAGI. V lost 6 bases and J 9 bases, leaving 17 bases between the germline ends. The CDR3, as DNA: TGTGCCAGCAGCCAGATACAGGGCTCGAAAGCTTTCTTT. Its protein is CASSQIQGSKAFF.

This clone has ten or more counts. The chain joins TRBV6-6 to TRBJ2-7; D call uncertain. Germline V gene lookup returns CDR1 MNHNY and CDR2 SVGAGI (reference sequence). V was clipped by 2 bases and J by 4 bases, with 9 bases between them. The CDR3 has 13 residues. The CDR3, as DNA: TGTGCCAGCAGTTACCCTCCTCAGTACGAGCAGTACTTC. Amino acid sequence: CASSYPPQYEQYF.

This clone was picked up many times. The genes are TRBV5-1 and TRBJ1-2; D is unresolved. The germline gives CDR1 SGHRS, CDR2 YFSETQ. CDR3 length equals 14 residues. V was shortened by 6 bases and J by 0 bases, with 12 bases between the two germline ends. CDR3 residues: CASTEEVSNYGYTF. In DNA form, the CDR3 reads TGCGCCAGCACCGAGGAAGTTTCTAACTATGGCTACACCTTC.

This clone came up many times. This chain joins TRBV5-5 and TRBJ2-5; 12 bases map to TRBD1. V was clipped by 3 bases and J by 5 bases; unmatched bases: 8. The CDR3 spans 16 residues. The germline gives CDR1 SGHKS, CDR2 YYEKEE (reference sequence). CDR3 in amino acids: CASSSAGGTGGETQYF. In DNA form, the CDR3 reads TGTGCCAGCAGCTCCGCCGGGGGGACAGGGGGCGAGACCCAGTACTTC.

This clone was detected ten times or more. This chain joins TRBV19 and TRBJ2-7; D possibly corresponds to TRBD1 (6 bases). The germline V gene has CDR1 LNHDA and CDR2 SQIVND (reference sequence). This CDR3 has 14 amino acids. The V end was cut by 2 bases, the J end by 2 bases, with 10 bases between. In DNA form, the CDR3 reads TGTGCCAGTAGTATACAGGGGTCTACCTACGAGCAGTACTTC. Amino acid sequence: CASSIQGSTYEQYF.

This clone was detected many times. This chain joins TRBV27 and TRBJ1-5; TRBD1 aligns across 8 bases. Looked up from germline, CDR1 is MNHEY and CDR2 is SMNVEV (reference sequence). The V gene end was trimmed by 5 bases and the J gene end by 2 bases; junction bases not matched to a gene: 5. This CDR3 is 15 amino acids long. CDR3 loop: CASSPGTGGNQPQHF. The CDR3 coding sequence is TGTGCCAGCAGTCCCGGGACAGGTGGCAATCAGCCCCAGCATTTT.

This clone was counted ten times or more. V gene TRBV9 combines with J gene TRBJ1-2; TRBD1 matches 7 bases. Unmatched junction bases numbered 2, after V lost 4 bases and J lost 2 bases. CDR3 size: 13 residues. Germline lookup yields CDR1 SGDLS and CDR2 YYNGEE. The CDR3 coding sequence is TGTGCCAGCAGCCTGGGACAGAACTATGGCTACACCTTC. This encodes CASSLGQNYGYTF.

Many counts were recorded for this clone. V is TRBV4-1 and J is TRBJ2-7; 7 nucleotides line up with TRBD1. This CDR3 is built from 16 residues. V shed 1 base, J shed 3 bases, and the junction held 9 bases outside the gene matches. The V gene's germline CDR1 is MGHRA and CDR2 YSYEKL. CDR3 DNA: TGCGCCAGCAGCCAAGGGAGAGGGACAGAAAACTACGAGCAGTACTTC. It is translated as CASSQGRGTENYEQYF.

This clone has ten or more counts. This sequence joins TRBV7-3 and TRBJ1-1; the D gene is possibly TRBD1 (5 bases). This CDR3 is built from 13 residues. Germline lookup yields CDR1 SGHTA and CDR2 FQGTGA. V dropped 1 base and J dropped 3 bases, with 6 bases sitting between them. CDR3 sequence: CASSLRGDTEAFF. CDR3 nucleotide sequence: TGTGCCAGCAGCTTAAGGGGCGACACTGAAGCTTTCTTT.

This chain uses TRBV29-1 with TRBJ2-1; no clear D. The CDR3 is 15 residues long. The V gene's germline CDR1 is SQVTM and CDR2 ANQGSEA. V lost 3 bases to trimming and J lost 5 bases, with 17 bases between them. CDR3 nucleotides: TGCAGCGTTGACGGCCAGGTCGCCCCCCACAATGAGCAGTTCTTC. Protein product: CSVDGQVAPHNEQFF.

This clone was found many times. The chain couples TRBV7-8 to TRBJ1-5; TRBD1 might be the D (6 bases). Germline V gene data show CDR1 as SGHVS and CDR2 as FQNEAQ. Trimming shortened V by 0 bases and J by 6 bases, and 12 bases separated the two germline ends. The CDR3 loop spans 15 amino acids. CDR3 sequence reads: CASSLAAGVRQPQHF. DNA for the CDR3: TGTGCCAGCAGCTTAGCGGCAGGGGTGCGTCAGCCCCAGCATTTT.

This clone was detected many times. V gene TRBV6-6 combines with J gene TRBJ2-1; 9 bases agree with TRBD1. Germline V CDR1 and CDR2: MNHNY, SVGAGI (reference sequence). The CDR3 is 16 residues long. Germline trimming cut 2 bases from V and 5 bases from J; bases unmatched to any gene: 7. The CDR3 DNA sequence: TGTGCCAGCAGTTACCCCCCGGACAGGGGCCACAATGAGCAGTTCTTC. Its translation: CASSYPPDRGHNEQFF.

This clone was recorded many times. In DNA, the CDR3 is TGTGCCAGCAGTTACTCGGGAGGGGTCACCTACGAGCAGTACTTC. Translating gives CASSYSGGVTYEQYF. The rearrangement uses TRBV6-5 and TRBJ2-7, with 7 nucleotides matching TRBD2. The CDR3 loop spans 15 amino acids. The germline V gene has CDR1 MNHEY and CDR2 SVGAGI. The V and J ends lost 0 bases and 2 bases, in that order; junction bases with no gene match: 4.

This clone came up many times. The chain is built from TRBV7-9 and TRBJ1-1; possible D gene TRBD1, 5 bases. Germline V lookup: CDR1 SEHNR, CDR2 FQNEAQ (reference sequence). Trimming took 5 bases from V and 5 from J, leaving 12 bases between them. The CDR3 loop spans 13 amino acids. The CDR3: CASSPPGGTEAFF. The CDR3 region has the DNA TGTGCCAGCAGCCCCCCGGGGGGGACTGAAGCTTTCTTT.

This clone was detected many times. J is TRBJ1-2 and V is TRBV27; maybe TRBD1 (5 bases). CDR1 is MNHEY, CDR2 SMNVEV, per germline (reference sequence). This CDR3 is 13 amino acids long. The V and J ends lost 5 bases and 8 bases respectively, with 15 bases between them. CDR3 coding DNA: TGTGCCAGCAGTCCCTCGGGGGTCTGGGGCTACACCTTC. Amino acid sequence: CASSPSGVWGYTF.

This clone was observed at least ten times. The V and J genes are TRBV9 and TRBJ2-1, with 8 bases identical to TRBD1. The ends lost 4 bases at V and 4 bases at J; junction bases unmatched: 7. The germline V gene has CDR1 SGDLS and CDR2 YYNGEE. The CDR3 loop spans 15 amino acids. CDR3 nucleotide sequence: TGTGCCAGCAGCCCCGGCGGGACAGGATACAATGAGCAGTTCTTC. It is translated as CASSPGGTGYNEQFF.

This clone has at least ten counts. The chain combines TRBV4-2 with TRBJ1-5; the D gene is possibly TRBD1 (5 bases). The germline CDR1 and CDR2 sequences are LGHNA and YNFKEQ. The V and J ends lost 0 bases and 4 bases respectively, with 13 bases between them. The CDR3 has 16 residues. The CDR3 sequence: CASSQEVGHINQPQHF. CDR3 bases: TGTGCCAGCAGCCAAGAGGTCGGACACATAAATCAGCCCCAGCATTTT.

This clone was detected ten times or more. The V and J genes are TRBV28 and TRBJ2-3; a possible D gene is TRBD1 (7 bases). V was trimmed by 5 bases and J by 1 base, leaving 10 bases between them. Per germline, CDR1 MDHEN and CDR2 SYDVKM. The CDR3 covers 14 residues. This chain's CDR3 is CASSPRGGTDTQYF. In nucleotides, the CDR3 is TGTGCCAGCAGTCCCAGGGGGGGCACAGATACGCAGTATTTT.

This clone appeared many times. This chain links TRBV4-1 with TRBJ1-1; D uncertain. Trimming pared 1 base from V and 2 bases from J, leaving 20 bases between. This CDR3 has 18 amino acids. Germline CDR1 is MGHRA and CDR2 is YSYEKL. The CDR3 loop reads CASSQGLLRRAGNTEAFF. The CDR3 nucleotides are TGCGCCAGCAGCCAAGGCCTTCTAAGGAGGGCAGGCAACACTGAAGCTTTCTTT.

This clone has ten or more counts. V usage is TRBV10-3 and J usage is TRBJ1-2; a possible D gene is TRBD1 (5 bases). V was shortened by 3 bases and J by 0 bases, with 11 bases between the two germline ends. Germline CDR1 reads ENHRY; CDR2 reads SYGVKD. This CDR3 has 15 amino acids. The CDR3 nucleotides are TGTGCCATCAGTGAACAGGTTTCGTCTAACTATGGCTACACCTTC. It yields the protein CAISEQVSSNYGYTF.

At least ten counts were recorded for this clone. The chain links TRBV7-2 to TRBJ1-6, with 8 positions matching TRBD1. The CDR3 consists of 15 residues. Germline-derived CDR1 and CDR2 are SGHTA and FQGNSA. V dropped 4 bases and J dropped 6; count of bases not matched to a gene: 5. The CDR3 bases are TGTGCCAGCAGCTCGCCGGACAGGGCTAATTCACCCCTCCACTTT. Its protein product is CASSSPDRANSPLHF.

This clone came up many times. The chain carries TRBV7-3 and TRBJ2-1; TRBD2 agrees at 8 bases. The CDR3 totals 17 residues. CDR1 is SGHTA, CDR2 FQGTGA, per germline. With 0 bases clipped from V and 8 bases from J, the junction kept 12 bases outside the gene matches. The CDR3 region is CASSLTGGGGPLDEQFF. The DNA for the CDR3 is TGTGCCAGCAGCTTAACGGGGGGCGGGGGGCCTCTGGATGAGCAGTTCTTC.

This clone occurred many times. This chain connects TRBV6-6 to TRBJ1-1, with a possible D match to TRBD1 (5 bases). Between the trimmed V and J ends, which lost 6 bases and 2 bases, there was a span of 13 bases. The CDR3 runs 14 residues. Germline CDR1 reads MNHNY; CDR2 reads SVGAGI (reference sequence). The CDR3 loop reads CASSSQDYNTEAFF. The CDR3, as DNA: TGTGCCAGCAGCTCACAGGATTATAACACTGAAGCTTTCTTT.